This T cell receptor (beta chain) is from a study of blood T cell repertoires in COVID-19. Study overall: Samples came from the United States, Italy and Spain, spanning acute and convalescent COVID-19.

The CDR3 has 14 residues. V shed 6 bases and J 0 bases; nucleotides not matched to a gene: 5. The germline gives CDR1 MDHEN, CDR2 SYDVKM. Using immunoSEQ multiplex PCR, the repertoire was profiled, and TCRdb retains in-frame clones only, with some absent. This table holds fewer than 200,000 clones, about 74% found once. This TCR derives from a woman aged 80 or over with acute or convalescent COVID-19. Sequencing used peripheral blood. V and J are TRBV28 and TRBJ2-7; TRBD1 matches at 7 bases. The CDR3 is CASRRKGASYEQYF. CDR3 DNA sequence: TGTGCCAGCAGGCGAAAGGGGGCCTCCTACGAGCAGTACTTC.